Shown below are 19 T cell receptor beta chains from a single sample sequenced in a study of blood T cell repertoires in COVID-19. Assay: immunoSEQ multiplex PCR; the TCRdb copy retains only in-frame clones and omits some. This table holds about 150,000 clones, 85% found once. What was sequenced was peripheral blood. The origin of the receptors is a woman over 75 with COVID-19, enrolled during active disease.

This sequence joins TRBV21-1 and TRBJ2-7; TRBD1 is taken as the D call from the table, unchecked against the DNA. TRBV21-1 is given as a pseudogene. CDR3 length: 15 amino acids. Written as DNA, the CDR3 is TGTGCCAGCAATACCGGGGGGACAGGGTTTGGCGAGCAGTACTTC. It is translated as CASNTGGTGFGEQYF.

The chain employs TRBV10-3 and TRBJ1-3; D is possibly TRBD1 (5 bases). The germline V gene encodes CDR1 ENHRY and CDR2 SYGVKD. The CDR3 has 12 amino acids. V lost 11 bases and J 1 base, leaving 9 bases between the germline ends. The CDR3 coding sequence is TGTGCCGCCCAGGGTTCTGGAAACACCATATATTTT. Amino acid sequence: CAAQGSGNTIYF.

The chain has TRBV21-1 and TRBJ1-1; the D segment call TRBD1 is taken from the table without a DNA check. TRBV21-1 has pseudogene status. The CDR3 spans 18 residues. The CDR3 loop reads CASSPRPLRLQGRVQAFF. For the CDR3, the DNA is TGTGCCAGCAGCCCCCGACCACTTAGACTTCAGGGGCGAGTCCAAGCTTTCTTT.

The chain is built from TRBV5-1 and TRBJ2-7, with 8 bases identical to TRBD2. Germline V gene data show CDR1 as SGHRS and CDR2 as YFSETQ. The trim removed 5 bases at V and 0 bases at J, leaving 4 bases unmatched. The CDR3 extends over 14 amino acids. The CDR3 coding sequence is TGCGCCAGCAGGGAGCGGGAGAGCTCCTACGAGCAGTACTTC. Encoded protein: CASRERESSYEQYF.

This rearrangement joins TRBV27 to TRBJ2-1; weak D call: TRBD2 (5 bases). Germline V gene lookup returns CDR1 MNHEY and CDR2 SMNVEV (reference sequence). The germline V and J ends were trimmed by 2 bases and 0 bases, with 17 bases remaining between them. This CDR3 region has 18 residues. CDR3 region: CASSLRDYEGSSYNEQFF. The CDR3 DNA is TGTGCCAGCAGTTTAAGAGACTACGAGGGCTCCTCCTACAATGAGCAGTTCTTC.

The CDR3 sequence is CASSSDTSGYNEQYF. CDR3 DNA: TGCGCCAGCAGTAGTGACACTAGCGGGTATAACGAGCAGTACTTC. The V and J genes are TRBV5-1 and TRBJ2-7, with 9 positions matching TRBD2. Germline-derived CDR1 and CDR2 are SGHRS and YFSETQ. Trimming took 5 bases from V and 5 from J; bases not matched to a gene: 11. The CDR3 sequence is 15 residues long.

The chain links TRBV28 to TRBJ1-5; D uncertain. V lost 2 bases and J 4 bases, leaving 9 bases between the germline ends. This CDR3 has 14 residues. Germline V gene data show CDR1 as MDHEN and CDR2 as SYDVKM. The CDR3 protein is CASSLERGNQPQHF. In DNA form, the CDR3 reads TGTGCCAGCAGTTTAGAAAGAGGTAATCAGCCCCAGCATTTT.

The chain joins TRBV12-3 or TRBV12-4 to TRBJ2-7; D is undetermined. This CDR3 is 12 amino acids long. Trimming removed 2 bases at V and 2 bases at J, with 4 bases between. Here the CDR3 reads CASSLLTYEQYF. DNA of the CDR3: TGTGCCAGCAGTTTACTTACCTACGAGCAGTACTTC.

This clone was counted a few times. V and J are TRBV10-1 and TRBJ1-2; D gene unclear. Germline assignment: CDR1 WNHNN and CDR2 SYGVQD (reference sequence). Trimming took 6 bases from V and 11 from J, leaving 49 bases between them. The CDR3 consists of 23 residues. Written as DNA, the CDR3 is TGCGCCAGCAGAGACCCTCAATCAACTCACCCGCCCCTCCTTGGGAGAACCCTATTGTGGTACACCTTC. This translates into CASRDPQSTHPPLLGRTLLWYTF.

The chain links TRBV5-8 to TRBJ1-4; 12 bases match TRBD1. CDR1 and CDR2 from the germline V gene are SGHTS and YDEGEE. This CDR3 spans 16 amino acids. After removal of 5 bases from V and 5 bases from J, the junction contained 7 bases not matched to a gene. CDR3 DNA sequence: TGTGCCAGCAGTACCGGGACAGGGGGCCCCAATGAAAAACTGTTTTTT. This translates into CASSTGTGGPNEKLFF.

This rearrangement joins TRBV5-5 to TRBJ2-3; D possibly corresponds to TRBD2 (6 bases). The V end was cut by 5 bases, the J end by 2 bases, with 15 bases between. This CDR3 comprises 15 residues. Germline CDR1 reads SGHKS; CDR2 reads YYEKEE (reference sequence). The CDR3 loop reads CASSTGLYYTDTQYF. CDR3 coding DNA: TGTGCCAGCAGTACCGGACTATACTACACAGATACGCAGTATTTT.

V and J are TRBV19 and TRBJ2-7; D may be TRBD2 (5 bases). There are 14 residues in the CDR3. Germline V CDR1 and CDR2: LNHDA, SQIVND (reference sequence). V lost 3 bases, J lost 2 bases, and 11 bases lay in between. CDR3 sequence (DNA): TGTGCCAGTAGTATGAGGACGGGGACCTACGAGCAGTACTTC. This translates into CASSMRTGTYEQYF.

This clone was counted between two and nine times. J is TRBJ1-1 and V is TRBV6-5; TRBD1 matches 11 bases. CDR1 and CDR2 from the germline V gene are MNHEY and SVGAGI. Trimming took 4 bases from V and 5 from J; bases not matched to a gene: 9. This CDR3 is 16 amino acids long. CDR3 region: CASSFSGTGGRTEAFF. The CDR3 bases are TGTGCCAGCAGTTTTTCCGGGACAGGGGGACGGACTGAAGCTTTCTTT.

In this sample, this clone turned up a few times. This rearrangement joins TRBV6-1 to TRBJ1-2, with no clear D. Trimming shortened V by 4 bases and J by 0 bases, and 15 bases separated the two germline ends. CDR1 and CDR2 from the germline V gene are MNHNS and SASEGT. This CDR3 is built from 16 residues. CDR3 in amino acids: CASSVRSAYTNYGYTF. The CDR3 DNA follows: TGTGCCAGCAGTGTCAGGTCGGCGTATACTAACTATGGCTACACCTTC.

The V call is TRBV10-3, the J call TRBJ1-5, with 8 bases matching TRBD1. The V gene end was trimmed by 8 bases and the J gene end by 4 bases; junction bases not matched to a gene: 4. Germline V gene sequence: CDR1 ENHRY, CDR2 SYGVKD. The length of the CDR3 is 13 residues. The CDR3 sequence: CAIGYRGNQPQHF. As DNA, the CDR3 is TGTGCCATCGGGTACAGGGGGAATCAGCCCCAGCATTTT.

The chain carries TRBV18 and TRBJ2-3; 9 nucleotides agree with TRBD1. The germline V gene encodes CDR1 KGHSH and CDR2 LQKENI. CDR3 length: 14 residues. Losses at the gene ends were 8 bases for V and 0 bases for J; bases not matched to a gene: 3. CDR3 nucleotides: TGTGCCAGCACGACAGGGGGGAGCACAGATACGCAGTATTTT. Encoded protein: CASTTGGSTDTQYF.

This clone was found once. The chain has TRBV6-1 and TRBJ1-5, with D unresolved. Looked up from germline, CDR1 is MNHNS and CDR2 is SASEGT. The CDR3 contains 13 residues. V lost 2 bases and J lost 5, with 7 bases in between. CDR3 sequence: CASSERRDQPQHF. CDR3 nucleotides: TGTGCCAGCAGTGAACGACGGGATCAGCCCCAGCATTTT.

This chain links TRBV11-3 with TRBJ2-3; 7 bases are shared with TRBD1. Germline trimming cut 5 bases from V and 2 bases from J; bases unmatched to any gene: 4. CDR1 and CDR2 (germline): SGHNT, YENEEA. The CDR3 is made up of 14 amino acids. CDR3 sequence reads: CASSPRGFTDTQYF. Here the CDR3 DNA reads TGTGCCAGCAGCCCCAGGGGGTTCACAGATACGCAGTATTTT.

The gene calls are TRBV6-5 and TRBJ1-1, with 7 bases aligning to TRBD1. The V gene end was trimmed by 0 bases and the J gene end by 4 bases; junction bases not matched to a gene: 5. Germline V gives CDR1 MNHEY, CDR2 SVGAGI. The CDR3 extends over 15 amino acids. The CDR3 DNA is TGTGCCAGCAGTTACTCGAACCCAGGGGGCACTGAAGCTTTCTTT. Its protein product is CASSYSNPGGTEAFF.